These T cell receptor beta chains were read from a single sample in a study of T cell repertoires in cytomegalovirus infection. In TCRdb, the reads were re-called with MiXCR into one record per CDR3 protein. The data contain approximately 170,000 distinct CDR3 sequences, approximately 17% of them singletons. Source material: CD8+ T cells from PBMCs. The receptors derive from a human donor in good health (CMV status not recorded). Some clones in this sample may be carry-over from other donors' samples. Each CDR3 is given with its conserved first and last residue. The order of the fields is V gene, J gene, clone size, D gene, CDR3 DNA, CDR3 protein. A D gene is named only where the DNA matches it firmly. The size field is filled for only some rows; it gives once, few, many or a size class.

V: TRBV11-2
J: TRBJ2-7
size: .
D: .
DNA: TGTGCCAGCAGCCCTGGGAGTTACTACGAGCAGTACTTC
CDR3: CASSPGSYYEQYF

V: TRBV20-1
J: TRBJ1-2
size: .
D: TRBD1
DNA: TGCAGTGCTAGAGCCGGGACAGATTTCTATGGCTACACCTTC
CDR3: CSARAGTDFYGYTF

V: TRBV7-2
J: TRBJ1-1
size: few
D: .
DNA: TGTGCCAGCAGCTTGGGGGTTTTGAAGCGTTCTGAAGCTTTCTTT
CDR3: CASSLGVLKRSEAFF

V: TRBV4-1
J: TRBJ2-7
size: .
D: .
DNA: TGTGCCAGCAGCCAAGAACTACAACAGGCCTCCTCCTACGAGCAGTACTTC
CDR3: CASSQELQQASSYEQYF

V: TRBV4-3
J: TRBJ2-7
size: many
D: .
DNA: TGCGCCAGCAGCCAAGACAGGGGCTACGAGCAGTACTTC
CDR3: CASSQDRGYEQYF

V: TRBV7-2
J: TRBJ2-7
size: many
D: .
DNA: TGTGCCAGCAGCTTATTCAGTTCCTACGAGCAGTACTTC
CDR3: CASSLFSSYEQYF

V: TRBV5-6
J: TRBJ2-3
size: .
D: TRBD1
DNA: TGTGCCAGCAGATCGGACAGGGGGCGACTACGGACAGATACGCAGTATTTT
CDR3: CASRSDRGRLRTDTQYF

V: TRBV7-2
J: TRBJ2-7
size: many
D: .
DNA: TGTGCCACTAGTGGGGACCCTAAATACGAGCAGTACTTC
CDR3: CATSGDPKYEQYF

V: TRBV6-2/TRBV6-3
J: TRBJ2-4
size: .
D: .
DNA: TGTGCCAGCAGTTACTCACAGCTAGCCAAAAACATTCAGTACTTC
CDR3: CASSYSQLAKNIQYF

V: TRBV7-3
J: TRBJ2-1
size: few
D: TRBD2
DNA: TGTGCCAGCAGCTCAGTAGCGGGAGGGCCCCTTCACTCCTACAATGAGCAGTTCTTC
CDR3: CASSSVAGGPLHSYNEQFF

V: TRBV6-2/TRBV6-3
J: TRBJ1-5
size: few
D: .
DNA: TGTGCCAGCAGTAAGCGTTATCAGCCCCAGCATTTT
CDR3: CASSKRYQPQHF

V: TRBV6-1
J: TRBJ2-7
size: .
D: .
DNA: TGTGCCAGCAGTCAAGTGGCAGGGGGGTACGAGCAGTACTTC
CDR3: CASSQVAGGYEQYF

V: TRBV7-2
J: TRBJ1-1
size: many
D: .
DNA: TGTGCCAGCAGCACCGAACAGGGACTGAGTGAAGCTTTCTTT
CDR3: CASSTEQGLSEAFF

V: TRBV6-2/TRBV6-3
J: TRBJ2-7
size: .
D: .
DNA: TGTGCCAGCAGTAACCCGGGGGAGCAGTACTTC
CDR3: CASSNPGEQYF

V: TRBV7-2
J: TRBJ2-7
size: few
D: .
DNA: TGTGCCAGCAGCTCCCGTCTGGGGGGCTACGAGCAGTACTTC
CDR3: CASSSRLGGYEQYF

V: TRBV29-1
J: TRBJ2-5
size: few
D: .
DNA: TGCAGCGTTCCGTGTACTGACCAAGAGACCCAGTACTTC
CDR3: CSVPCTDQETQYF

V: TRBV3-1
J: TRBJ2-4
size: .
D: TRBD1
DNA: TGTGCCAGCAGCCCAACAGGGGCCGGGGCCAAAAACATTCAGTACTTC
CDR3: CASSPTGAGAKNIQYF

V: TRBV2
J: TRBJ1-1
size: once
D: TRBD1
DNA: TGTGCCAGCAGTGAGACGACAGGGGTTACTGAAGCTTTCTTT
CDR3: CASSETTGVTEAFF

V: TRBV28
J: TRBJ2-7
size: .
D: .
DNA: TGTGCCAGCAGCCTCGTACATTCCAGCTCCTACGAGCAGTACTTC
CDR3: CASSLVHSSSYEQYF

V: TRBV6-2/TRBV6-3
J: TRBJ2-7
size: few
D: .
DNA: TGTGCCAGCTTGGGGAGTAACTACGAGCAGTACTTC
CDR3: CASLGSNYEQYF

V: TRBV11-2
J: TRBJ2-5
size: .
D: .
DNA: TGTGCCAGCAGCCTGCCGGGGACCCAGTACTTC
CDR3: CASSLPGTQYF